Listed here are 8 T cell receptor beta chains from one sample, sequenced in a study of identical twins. TCRdb processed the 5' RACE reads anew with MiXCR; each CDR3 protein has one entry. This table has approximately 410,000 distinct CDR3 sequences, 18% appearing once. Sequenced sample: naive T cells sorted from blood. The source of these receptors is a man between 50 and 59 years old in good health.

This clonotype was counted many times. This sequence joins TRBV5-1 and TRBJ2-1, with 11 bases identical to TRBD2. V was clipped by 1 base and J by 2 bases; unmatched bases: 8. The CDR3 is made up of 18 amino acids. CDR1 is SGHRS and CDR2 is YFSETQ in the germline V gene. CDR3 sequence (DNA): TGCGCCAGCAGCTTGTCGGCTAGCGGGAGGCAAACCTACAATGAGCAGTTCTTC. Its translation is CASSLSASGRQTYNEQFF. Variable domain in full (rest from reference TRBV5-1 and TRBJ2-1): KAGVTQTPRYLIKTRGQQVTLSCSPISGHRSVSWYQQTPGQGLQFLFEYFSETQRNKGNFPGRFSGRQFSNSRSEMNVSTLELGDSALYLCASSLSASGRQTYNEQFFGPGTRLTVL.

The genes are TRBV11-3 and TRBJ2-2; 7 positions match TRBD1. The CDR3 is 15 residues long. CDR1 and CDR2 from the germline V gene are SGHNT and YENEEA. After removal of 4 bases from V and 2 bases from J, the junction contained 4 bases not matched to a gene. CDR3 loop: CASSSTGFNTGELFF. The CDR3 bases are TGTGCCAGCAGCTCGACAGGGTTTAACACCGGGGAGCTGTTTTTT.

V and J are TRBV27 and TRBJ2-7; perhaps TRBD1 as D (6 bases). Germline V gene lookup returns CDR1 MNHEY and CDR2 SMNVEV (reference sequence). Trimming took off 3 bases at V and 3 bases at J, with 12 bases between the two ends. There are 14 residues in the CDR3. The CDR3 bases are TGTGCCAGCAGTTTGTGGCAGGGGAACTACGAGCAGTACTTC. The encoded protein is CASSLWQGNYEQYF.

The count of this clonotype is one. In nucleotides, the CDR3 is TGCGCCAGCAGTCAGTCTCCCCGACTAGCGGGGTTTAGCACAGATACGCAGTATTTT. Its translation: CASSQSPRLAGFSTDTQYF. The gene calls are TRBV23-1 and TRBJ2-3, with TRBD2 matching 11 bases. TRBV23-1 is recorded as an ORF, its role being uncertain. The CDR3 covers 19 residues. Trimming took 3 bases from V and 0 from J; bases not matched to a gene: 11.

This chain joins TRBV15 and TRBJ2-3; 9 bases fit TRBD1. The CDR3 sequence is 15 residues long. In germline, CDR1 is LNHNV, CDR2 YYDKDF (reference sequence). V trimming: 5 bases; J trimming: 1 base; junction bases outside the gene matches: 4. For the CDR3, the DNA is TGTGCCACCAGCGTCCGGGACAGGGGCACAGATACGCAGTATTTT. Translation gives CATSVRDRGTDTQYF. Complete variable domain (other parts from reference TRBV15 and TRBJ2-3): DAMVIQNPRYQVTQFGKPVTLSCSQTLNHNVMYWYQQKSSQAPKLLFHYYDKDFNNEADTPDNFQSRRPNTSFCFLDIRSPGLGDTAMYLCATSVRDRGTDTQYFGPGTRLTVL.

This sequence joins TRBV7-9 and TRBJ1-1; D might be TRBD1 (5 bases). The CDR3 length is 16 residues. Trimming cost V 5 bases and J 5 bases, with 21 bases left between them. CDR1 and CDR2 (germline): SEHNR, FQNEAQ (reference sequence). The CDR3 coding sequence is TGTGCCAGCAGCCCGACCCCATCGGGGGGGGTAACTGAAGCTTTCTTT. Protein sequence: CASSPTPSGGVTEAFF.

This clonotype was seen many times. The chain is built from TRBV5-5 and TRBJ2-1; D is unresolved. There are 15 residues in the CDR3. Germline CDR1 is SGHKS and CDR2 is YYEKEE (reference sequence). V gave up 0 bases and J gave up 0 bases, with 7 bases separating them. The CDR3 loop is CASSLARSSYNEQFF. In nucleotides, the CDR3 is TGTGCCAGCAGCTTGGCCAGAAGCTCCTACAATGAGCAGTTCTTC.

This clonotype has just a few counts. The V call is TRBV10-3, the J call TRBJ1-1, with no clear D. This CDR3 has 14 residues. The V gene lost 0 bases and the J gene lost 3 bases, with 8 bases spanning the gap. Germline CDR1 ENHRY, CDR2 SYGVKD. This CDR3 reads CAISESGIHTEAFF. CDR3 sequence (DNA): TGTGCCATCAGTGAGTCTGGCATCCACACTGAAGCTTTCTTT.